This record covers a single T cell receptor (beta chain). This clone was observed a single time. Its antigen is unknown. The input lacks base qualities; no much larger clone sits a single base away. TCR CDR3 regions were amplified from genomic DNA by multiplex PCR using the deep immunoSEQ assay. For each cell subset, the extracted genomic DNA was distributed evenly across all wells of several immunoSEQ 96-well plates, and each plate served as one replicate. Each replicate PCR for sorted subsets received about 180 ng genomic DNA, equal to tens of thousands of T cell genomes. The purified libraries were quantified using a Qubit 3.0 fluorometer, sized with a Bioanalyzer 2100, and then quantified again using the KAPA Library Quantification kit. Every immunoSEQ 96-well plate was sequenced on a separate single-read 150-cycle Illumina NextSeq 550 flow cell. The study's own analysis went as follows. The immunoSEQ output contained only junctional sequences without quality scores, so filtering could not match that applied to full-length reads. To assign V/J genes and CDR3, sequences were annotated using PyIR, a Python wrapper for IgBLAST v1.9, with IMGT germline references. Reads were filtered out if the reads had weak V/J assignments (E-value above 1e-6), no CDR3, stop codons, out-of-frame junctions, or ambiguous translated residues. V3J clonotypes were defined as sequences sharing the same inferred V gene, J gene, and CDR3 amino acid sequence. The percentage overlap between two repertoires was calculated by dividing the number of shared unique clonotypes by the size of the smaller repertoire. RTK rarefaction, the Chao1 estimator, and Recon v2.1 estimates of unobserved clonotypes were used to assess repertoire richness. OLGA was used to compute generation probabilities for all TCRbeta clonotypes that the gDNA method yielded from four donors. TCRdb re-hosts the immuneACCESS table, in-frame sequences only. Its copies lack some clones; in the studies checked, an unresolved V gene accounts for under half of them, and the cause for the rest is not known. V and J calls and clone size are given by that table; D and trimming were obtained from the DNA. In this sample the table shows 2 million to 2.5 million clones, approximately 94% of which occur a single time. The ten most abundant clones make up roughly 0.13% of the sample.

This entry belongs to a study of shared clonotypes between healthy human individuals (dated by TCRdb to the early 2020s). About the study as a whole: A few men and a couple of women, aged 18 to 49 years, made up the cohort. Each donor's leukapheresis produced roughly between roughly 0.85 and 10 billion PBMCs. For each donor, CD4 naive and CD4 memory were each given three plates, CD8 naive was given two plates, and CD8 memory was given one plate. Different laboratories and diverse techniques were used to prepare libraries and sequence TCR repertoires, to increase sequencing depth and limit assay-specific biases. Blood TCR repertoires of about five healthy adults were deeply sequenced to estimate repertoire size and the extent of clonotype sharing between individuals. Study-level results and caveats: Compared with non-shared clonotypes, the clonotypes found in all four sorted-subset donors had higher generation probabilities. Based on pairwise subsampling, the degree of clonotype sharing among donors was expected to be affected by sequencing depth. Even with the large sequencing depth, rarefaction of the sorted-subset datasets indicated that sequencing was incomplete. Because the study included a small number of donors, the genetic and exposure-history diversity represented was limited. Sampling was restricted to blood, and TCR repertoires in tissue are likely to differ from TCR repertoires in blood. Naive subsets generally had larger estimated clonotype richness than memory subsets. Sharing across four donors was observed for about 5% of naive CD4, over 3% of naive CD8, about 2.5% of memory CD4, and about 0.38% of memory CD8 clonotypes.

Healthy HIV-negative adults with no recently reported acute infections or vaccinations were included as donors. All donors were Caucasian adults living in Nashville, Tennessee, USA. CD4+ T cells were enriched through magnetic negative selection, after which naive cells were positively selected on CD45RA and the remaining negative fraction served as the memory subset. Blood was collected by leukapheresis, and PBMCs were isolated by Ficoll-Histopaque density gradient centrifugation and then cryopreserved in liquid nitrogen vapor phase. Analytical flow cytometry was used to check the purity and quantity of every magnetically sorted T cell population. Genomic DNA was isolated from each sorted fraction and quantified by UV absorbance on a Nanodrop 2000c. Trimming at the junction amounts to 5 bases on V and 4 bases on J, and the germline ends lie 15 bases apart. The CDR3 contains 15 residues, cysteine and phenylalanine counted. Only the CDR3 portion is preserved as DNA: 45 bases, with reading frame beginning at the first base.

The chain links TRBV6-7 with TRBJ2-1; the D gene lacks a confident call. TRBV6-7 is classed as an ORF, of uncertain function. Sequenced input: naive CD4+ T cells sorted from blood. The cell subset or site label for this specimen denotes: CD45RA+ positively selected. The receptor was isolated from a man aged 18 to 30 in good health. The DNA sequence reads TGTGCCAGCAGTGGCCTCCCCACGTGGTACAATGAGCAGTTCTTC. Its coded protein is CASSGLPTWYNEQFF.